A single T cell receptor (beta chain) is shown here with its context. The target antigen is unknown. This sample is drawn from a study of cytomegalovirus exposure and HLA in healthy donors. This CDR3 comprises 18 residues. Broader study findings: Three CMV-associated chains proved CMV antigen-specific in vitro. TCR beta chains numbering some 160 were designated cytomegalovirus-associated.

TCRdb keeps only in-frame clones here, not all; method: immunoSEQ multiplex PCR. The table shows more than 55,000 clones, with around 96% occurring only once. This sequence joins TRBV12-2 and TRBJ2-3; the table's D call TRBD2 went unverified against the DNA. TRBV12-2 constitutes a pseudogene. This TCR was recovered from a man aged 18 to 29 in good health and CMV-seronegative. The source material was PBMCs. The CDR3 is CASRSDPIAGGNTDTQYF. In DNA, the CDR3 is TGTGCAAGTCGCTCGGACCCTATAGCGGGAGGTAACACAGATACGCAGTATTTT.